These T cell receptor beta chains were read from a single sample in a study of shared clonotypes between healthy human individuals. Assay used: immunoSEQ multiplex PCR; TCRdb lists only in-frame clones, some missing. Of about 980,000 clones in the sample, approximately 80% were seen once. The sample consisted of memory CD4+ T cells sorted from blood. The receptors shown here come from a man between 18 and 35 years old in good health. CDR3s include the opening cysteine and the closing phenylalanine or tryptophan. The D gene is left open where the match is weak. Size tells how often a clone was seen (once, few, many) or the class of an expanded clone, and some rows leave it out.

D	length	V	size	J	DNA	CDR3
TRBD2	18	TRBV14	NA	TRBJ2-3	TGTGCCAGCAGCCAAGATAGATCCCTAGCGGGATCGGAAGATACGCAGTATTTT	CASSQDRSLAGSEDTQYF
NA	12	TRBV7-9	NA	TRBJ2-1	TGTGCCAGCAGCTTAGAGGTCCGCGAGCAGTTCTTC	CASSLEVREQFF
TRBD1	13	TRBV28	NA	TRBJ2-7	TGTGCCAGCAGTCGGGGACAGAACTACGAGCAGTACTTC	CASSRGQNYEQYF
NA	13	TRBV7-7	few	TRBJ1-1	TGTGCTAGCAGCTTAAACGTGAACACTGAAGCTTTCTTT	CASSLNVNTEAFF
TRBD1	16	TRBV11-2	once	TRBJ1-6	TGTGCCAGCAGCTTAGGACAGGGCTTTGGAAATTCACCCCTCCACTTT	CASSLGQGFGNSPLHF
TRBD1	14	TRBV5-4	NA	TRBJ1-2	TGTGCCAGCACCTGGACAGGTTTGTCTGGCGGCTACACCTTC	CASTWTGLSGGYTF
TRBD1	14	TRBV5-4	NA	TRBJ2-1	TGTGCCAGCACTCGGGACAGGGGATCCAATGAGCAGTTCTTC	CASTRDRGSNEQFF
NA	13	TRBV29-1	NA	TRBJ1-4	TGCAGCGTTTTCGGACTCTCTAATGAAAAACTGTTTTTT	CSVFGLSNEKLFF
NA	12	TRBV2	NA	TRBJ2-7	TGTGCCAGCAGCAGGGACAACTACGAGCAGTACTTC	CASSRDNYEQYF
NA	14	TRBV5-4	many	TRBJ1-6	TGTGCCAGCAAGTTGGACTCCTATAATTCACCCCTCCACTTT	CASKLDSYNSPLHF
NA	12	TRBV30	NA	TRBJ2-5	TGTGCCTGGAGTCCCGGGGAGGAGACCCAGTACTTC	CAWSPGEETQYF
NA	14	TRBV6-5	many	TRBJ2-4	TGTGCCAGCAGTTCGTGGGATGGCAAAAACATTCAGTACTTC	CASSSWDGKNIQYF
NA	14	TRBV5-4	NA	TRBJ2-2	TGTGCCAGCAGCGCAGGACTGAACACCGGGGAGCTGTTTTTT	CASSAGLNTGELFF
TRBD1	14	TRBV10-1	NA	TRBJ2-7	TGCGCCAGCACCCCCGGGACAGGGGCCTACGAGCAGTACTTC	CASTPGTGAYEQYF
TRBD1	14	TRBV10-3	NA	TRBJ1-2	TGTGCCACCGCGCCCGGGACAGGGGACCATGGCTACACCTTC	CATAPGTGDHGYTF
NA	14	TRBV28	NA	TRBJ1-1	TGTGCCAGCAGTTCCGGGGGGGTTAACACTGAAGCTTTCTTT	CASSSGGVNTEAFF
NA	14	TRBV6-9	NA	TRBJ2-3	TGTGCCAGCAGTTACGGAGGAGGCACAGATACGCAGTATTTT	CASSYGGGTDTQYF
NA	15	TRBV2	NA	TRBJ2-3	TGTGCCAGCAGTAAATGGGGGGCCAGCACAGATACGCAGTATTTT	CASSKWGASTDTQYF
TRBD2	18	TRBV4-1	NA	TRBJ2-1	TGCGCCAGCAGCCAAGGACTAGCGGGCGCCTCGTCCTACAATGAGCAGTTCTTC	CASSQGLAGASSYNEQFF
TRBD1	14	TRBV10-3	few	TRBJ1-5	TGTGCCATCAGTGAGGACAGGGTCAATCAGCCCCAGCATTTT	CAISEDRVNQPQHF
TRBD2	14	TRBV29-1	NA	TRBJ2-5	TGCAGCGGTTCGATTAGCGGGAAGGGGGAGACCCAGTACTTC	CSGSISGKGETQYF
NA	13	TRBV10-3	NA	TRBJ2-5	TGTGCCATCAGTGACACTTTCCAAGAGACCCAGTACTTC	CAISDTFQETQYF
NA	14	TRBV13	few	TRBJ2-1	TGTGCCAGCAGCTCGACGGGACGTTACAATGAGCAGTTCTTC	CASSSTGRYNEQFF
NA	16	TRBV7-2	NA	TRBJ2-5	TGTGCCAGCAGCTTTTACGGCTTTACTCAACAAGAGACCCAGTACTTC	CASSFYGFTQQETQYF
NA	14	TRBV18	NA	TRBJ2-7	TGTGCCAGCTCACCGTTGGCGGGTACCTACGAGCAGTACTTC	CASSPLAGTYEQYF
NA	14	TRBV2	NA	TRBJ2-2	TGTGCCAGCAGTCTACTAGCATCAGCCGGGGAGCTGTTTTTT	CASSLLASAGELFF
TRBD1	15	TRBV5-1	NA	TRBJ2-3	TGCGCCAGCAGCAATCCGGGACAGGCAGAAGATACGCAGTATTTT	CASSNPGQAEDTQYF
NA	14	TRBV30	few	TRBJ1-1	TGTGCCTGGAGCAGAACTGAAATGAACACTGAAGCTTTCTTT	CAWSRTEMNTEAFF
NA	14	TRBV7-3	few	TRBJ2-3	TGTGCCAGCAGCTTAACGATTATCGCAGATACGCAGTATTTT	CASSLTIIADTQYF
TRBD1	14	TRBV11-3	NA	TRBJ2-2	TGTGCCAGCGGGCGGACAGGGAACACCGGGGAGCTGTTTTTT	CASGRTGNTGELFF
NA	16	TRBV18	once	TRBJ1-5	TGTGCCAGCTCACCAGCCTCGGGGGTTAGCAATCAGCCCCAGCATTTT	CASSPASGVSNQPQHF
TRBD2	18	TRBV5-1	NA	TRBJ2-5	TGCGCCAGCAGGCCTGGACTAGCGGGGGCCTTGTACCAAGAGACCCAGTACTTC	CASRPGLAGALYQETQYF
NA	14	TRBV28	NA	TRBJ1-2	TGTGCCAGCAGTGGAACCAAACCCACAGGGGGCTACACCTTC	CASSGTKPTGGYTF
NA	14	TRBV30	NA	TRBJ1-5	TGTGCCTGGAGATCCGCAGGGGGCAATCAGCCCCAGCATTTT	CAWRSAGGNQPQHF
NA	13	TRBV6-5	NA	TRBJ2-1	TGTGCCAGCAGAGGACAGATATACAATGAGCAGTTCTTC	CASRGQIYNEQFF
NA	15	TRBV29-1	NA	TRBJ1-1	TGCAGCGTTGCCAGAGGAAACTGGCAGAACACTGAAGCTTTCTTT	CSVARGNWQNTEAFF
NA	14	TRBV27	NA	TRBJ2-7	TGTGCCAGCAAAAGGTGGGGCGGGGCCTACGAGCAGTACTTC	CASKRWGGAYEQYF
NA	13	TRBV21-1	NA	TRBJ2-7	TGTGCCAGCAGCGGACAGGGTTTCGGCGAGCAGTACTTC	CASSGQGFGEQYF
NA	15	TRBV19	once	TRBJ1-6	TGTGCCAGTAAGGATGTCGGGGGGAACGATTCACCCCTCCACTTT	CASKDVGGNDSPLHF
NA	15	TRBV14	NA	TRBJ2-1	TGTGCCAGCAGCCAAGAAACAGGGCCCCTAAGTGAGCAGTTCTTC	CASSQETGPLSEQFF
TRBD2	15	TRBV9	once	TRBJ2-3	TGTGCCAGCAATCCGGGACTAGCAGGAACAGATACGCAGTATTTT	CASNPGLAGTDTQYF
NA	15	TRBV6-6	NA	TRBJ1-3	TGTGCCAGCGTAGCTACGGGGGATATTAGGAACACCATATATTTT	CASVATGDIRNTIYF
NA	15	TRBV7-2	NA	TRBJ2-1	TGTGCCAGCAGCGTCGAGGGGAGCTCCTACAATGAGCAGTTCTTC	CASSVEGSSYNEQFF
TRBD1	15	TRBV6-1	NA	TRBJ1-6	TGTGCCAGCGTGGTCTTGGACAGGCGAAATTCACCCCTCCACTTT	CASVVLDRRNSPLHF
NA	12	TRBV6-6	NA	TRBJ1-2	TGTGCCAGCACCGGGACACCCCAGGACTACACCTTC	CASTGTPQDYTF
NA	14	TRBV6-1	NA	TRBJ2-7	TGTGCCAGCAGTGAGGGGGTTTGGTCCTACGAGCAGTACTTC	CASSEGVWSYEQYF
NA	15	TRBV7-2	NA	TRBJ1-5	TGTGCCAGCAGCTCGGGGGGAAGGAGCAATCAGCCCCAGCATTTT	CASSSGGRSNQPQHF
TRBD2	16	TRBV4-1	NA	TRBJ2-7	TGCGCCAGCAGCCCGCGCGGAGCGGGAGGGCTTCAAGAGCAGTACTTC	CASSPRGAGGLQEQYF
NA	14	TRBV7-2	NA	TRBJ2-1	TGTGCCAGCAGCACCTCAGTAGGGGTTAATGAGCAGTTCTTC	CASSTSVGVNEQFF
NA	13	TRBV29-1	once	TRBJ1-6	TGCAGCGTTGGACACAAGGAGGGATCACCCCTCCACTTT	CSVGHKEGSPLHF
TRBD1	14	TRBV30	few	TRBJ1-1	TGTGCCTGGAGTGCGGGACAGATGAACACTGAAGCTTTCTTT	CAWSAGQMNTEAFF
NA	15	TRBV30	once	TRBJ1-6	TGTGCCTGGACGAGGATGGAATCCCTTAATTCACCCCTCCACTTT	CAWTRMESLNSPLHF